By frequency in the sample, the clone carrying this TCR beta chain is medium-sized. The V and J ends lost 0 bases and 4 bases respectively, with 18 bases between them. Germline lookup yields CDR1 MNHEY and CDR2 SVGAGI. This CDR3 is built from 17 residues. This sample stems from a study of patients with pleural tuberculosis. In TCRdb, the reads were re-called with MiXCR into one record per CDR3 protein. The table records around 30,000 distinct CDR3 sequences, about a sixth of them present only once. This TCR was recovered from a human donor with pleural tuberculosis. The source material was peripheral blood. This chain links TRBV6-5 with TRBJ1-2, with D hard to call. This CDR3 is CASSYSPSSPNLYGYTF. The CDR3, as DNA: TGTGCCAGCAGTTACTCCCCCAGTTCCCCTAATCTCTATGGCTACACCTTC.